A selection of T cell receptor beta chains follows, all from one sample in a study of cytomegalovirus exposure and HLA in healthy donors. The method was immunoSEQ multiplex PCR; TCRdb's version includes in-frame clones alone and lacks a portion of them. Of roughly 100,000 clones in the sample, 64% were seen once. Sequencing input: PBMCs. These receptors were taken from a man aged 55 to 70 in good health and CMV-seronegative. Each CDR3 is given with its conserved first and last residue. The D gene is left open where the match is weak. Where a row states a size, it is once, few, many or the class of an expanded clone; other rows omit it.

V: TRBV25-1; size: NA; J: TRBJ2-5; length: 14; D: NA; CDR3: CASSEGGMRETQYF; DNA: TGTGCCAGCAGTGAGGGGGGTATGCGGGAGACCCAGTACTTC
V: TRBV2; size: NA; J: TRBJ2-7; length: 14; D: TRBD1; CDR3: CASRAGTGLGEQYF; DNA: TGTGCCAGCAGGGCCGGGACAGGGCTCGGCGAGCAGTACTTC
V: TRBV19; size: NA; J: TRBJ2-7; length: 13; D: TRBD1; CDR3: CAASQGSFYEQYF; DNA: TGTGCCGCATCACAGGGGAGTTTCTACGAGCAGTACTTC
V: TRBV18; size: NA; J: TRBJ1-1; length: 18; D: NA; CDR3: CASSKLHLGAEMNTEAFF; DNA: TGTGCCAGCTCAAAACTCCACCTGGGGGCAGAAATGAACACTGAAGCTTTCTTT
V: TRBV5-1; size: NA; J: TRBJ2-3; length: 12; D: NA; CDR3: CASSRGTDTQYF; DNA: TGCGCCAGCAGCCGTGGCACAGATACGCAGTATTTT
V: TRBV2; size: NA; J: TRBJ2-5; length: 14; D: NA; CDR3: CASSGLEPQETQYF; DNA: TGTGCCAGCAGTGGACTCGAGCCCCAAGAGACCCAGTACTTC
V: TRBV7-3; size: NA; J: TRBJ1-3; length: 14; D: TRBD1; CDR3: CASSAQGGRNTIYF; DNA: TGTGCCAGCAGCGCCCAGGGGGGAAGAAACACCATATATTTT
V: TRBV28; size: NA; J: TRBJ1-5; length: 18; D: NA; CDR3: CASSLKSSGSPLNQPQHF; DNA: TGTGCCAGCAGTTTAAAGTCTTCTGGTTCTCCCCTAAATCAGCCCCAGCATTTT
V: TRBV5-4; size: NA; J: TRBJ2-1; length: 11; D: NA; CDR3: CASRLDNRQFF; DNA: TGTGCCAGCAGGCTGGACAATCGGCAGTTCTTC
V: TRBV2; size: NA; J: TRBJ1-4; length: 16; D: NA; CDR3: CASSDSNRATNEKLFF; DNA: TGTGCCAGCAGTGATTCAAACAGAGCCACAAATGAAAAACTGTTTTTT
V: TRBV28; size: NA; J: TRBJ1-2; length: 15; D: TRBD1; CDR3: CASRSRQGANYGYTF; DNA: TGTGCCAGCAGATCCCGACAGGGGGCTAACTATGGCTACACCTTC
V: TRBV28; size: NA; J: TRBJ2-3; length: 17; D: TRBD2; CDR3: CASSSPLRAGGTDTQYF; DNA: TGTGCCAGCAGTTCCCCCCTCAGAGCGGGGGGCACAGATACGCAGTATTTT
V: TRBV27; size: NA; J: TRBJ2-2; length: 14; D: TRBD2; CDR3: CATGRETNTGELFF; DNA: TGTGCCACCGGGAGGGAGACGAACACCGGGGAGCTGTTTTTT
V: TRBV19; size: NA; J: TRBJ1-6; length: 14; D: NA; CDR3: CASSIREDNSPLHF; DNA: TGTGCCAGTAGTATTAGGGAGGATAATTCACCCCTCCACTTT
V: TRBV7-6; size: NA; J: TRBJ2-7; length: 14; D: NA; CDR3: CASSLGALGYEQYF; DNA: TGTGCCAGCAGCTTAGGGGCCCTGGGCTACGAGCAGTACTTC
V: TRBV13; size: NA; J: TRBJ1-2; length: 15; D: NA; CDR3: CASSNRGGTNYGYTF; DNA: TGTGCCAGCAGCAACCGGGGAGGGACTAACTATGGCTACACCTTC
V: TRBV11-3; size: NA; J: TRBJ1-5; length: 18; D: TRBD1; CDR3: CASSLVQGGASSNQPQHF; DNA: TGTGCCAGCAGCTTGGTACAGGGGGGCGCGAGTAGCAATCAGCCCCAGCATTTT
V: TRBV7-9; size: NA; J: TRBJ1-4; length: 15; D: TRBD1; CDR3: CASSVPGQFNEKLFF; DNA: TGTGCCAGCAGCGTACCGGGACAGTTTAATGAAAAACTGTTTTTT
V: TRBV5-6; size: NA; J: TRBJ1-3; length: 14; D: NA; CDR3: CASRVGGSGNTIYF; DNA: TGTGCCAGCCGGGTCGGGGGCTCTGGAAACACCATATATTTT
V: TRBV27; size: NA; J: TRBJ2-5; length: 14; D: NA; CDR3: CASSLRLAGETQYF; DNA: TGTGCCAGCAGTTTACGCCTAGCTGGCGAGACCCAGTACTTC
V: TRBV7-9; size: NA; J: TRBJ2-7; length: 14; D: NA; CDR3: CSSSPSTSAYEQYF; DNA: TGTTCCAGCAGCCCGTCGACATCTGCCTACGAGCAGTACTTC
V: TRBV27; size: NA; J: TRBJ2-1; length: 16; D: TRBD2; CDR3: CASSFWTSGDYNEQFF; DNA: TGTGCCAGCAGTTTCTGGACTAGCGGGGATTACAATGAGCAGTTCTTC
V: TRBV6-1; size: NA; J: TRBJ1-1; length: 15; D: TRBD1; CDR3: CASSATGTGNTEAFF; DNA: TGTGCCAGCAGTGCCACCGGGACAGGGAACACTGAAGCTTTCTTT
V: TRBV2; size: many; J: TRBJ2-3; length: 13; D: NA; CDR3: CASWGGSTDTQYF; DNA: TGTGCCAGCTGGGGCGGTAGCACAGATACGCAGTATTTT
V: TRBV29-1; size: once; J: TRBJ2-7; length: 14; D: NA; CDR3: CSVERQGGLTEQYF; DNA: TGCAGCGTTGAACGCCAGGGGGGCCTCACGGAGCAGTACTTC
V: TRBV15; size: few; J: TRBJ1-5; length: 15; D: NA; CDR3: CATSRDWGDNQPQHF; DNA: TGTGCCACCAGCAGAGATTGGGGGGACAATCAGCCCCAGCATTTT
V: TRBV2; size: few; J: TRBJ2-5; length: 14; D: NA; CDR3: CASSETRVVETQYF; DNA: TGTGCCAGCAGCGAGACTAGAGTAGTAGAGACCCAGTACTTC
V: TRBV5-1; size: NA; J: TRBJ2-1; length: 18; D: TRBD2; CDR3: CASSLAVLAGGIYNEQFF; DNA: TGCGCCAGCAGCCTTGCGGTGTTGGCGGGAGGTATATACAATGAGCAGTTCTTC